Following are 14 T cell receptor beta chains from one sample sequenced in a study of blood T cells in healthy people across ages. The second PCR ran about 6 to 12 cycles with a sample-barcoded 5' primer and J-beta primers. TCRdb reprocessed the 5' RACE reads with MiXCR, giving one entry per CDR3 protein. The sample lists around 1,700,000 distinct CDR3 sequences, approximately 28% occurring once. Input material: blood. Every receptor here comes from a woman aged 25 to 39 in good health.

This clonotype was counted a few times. This sequence joins TRBV6-5 and TRBJ1-2; 10 nucleotides line up with TRBD1. With 7 bases clipped from V and 3 bases from J, the junction kept 5 bases outside the gene matches. This CDR3 region has 14 residues. Germline assignment: CDR1 MNHEY and CDR2 SVGAGI. CDR3 sequence: CASTRQGAHYGYTF. Written as DNA, the CDR3 is TGTGCCAGCACCAGACAGGGGGCTCACTATGGCTACACCTTC.

This clonotype was counted many times. DNA for the CDR3: TGTGCCAGCAGTCCGGGGGGGCCACCCAAAAACATTCAGTACTTC. It specifies CASSPGGPPKNIQYF. The chain links TRBV6-2 or TRBV6-3 to TRBJ2-4, with 8 bases aligning to TRBD2. Germline CDR1 reads MNHEY; CDR2 reads SVGEGT. The V gene end was trimmed by 5 bases and the J gene end by 2 bases; junction bases not matched to a gene: 5. CDR3 size: 15 residues.

V gene TRBV6-2 or TRBV6-3 combines with J gene TRBJ2-1; 8 bases agree with TRBD2. The CDR3 loop spans 15 amino acids. The trim removed 2 bases at V and 4 bases at J, leaving 4 bases unmatched. The V gene's germline CDR1 is MNHEY and CDR2 SVGEGT. CDR3 bases: TGTGCCAGCAGTTACAACGGGAGGGCTTACAATGAGCAGTTCTTC. The encoded protein is CASSYNGRAYNEQFF.

This clonotype was recorded a few times. The chain has TRBV20-1 and TRBJ1-2; D not certain. The CDR3 is 13 residues long. V shed 6 bases and J shed 4 bases, with 15 bases lying between them. CDR1 and CDR2 (germline): DFQATT, SNEGSKA (reference sequence). CDR3 DNA: TGCAGTGCCCCGGACCGATTGATCTATGGCTACACCTTC. It yields the protein CSAPDRLIYGYTF.

V usage is TRBV2 and J usage is TRBJ2-5; 8 nucleotides line up with TRBD1. The germline V gene encodes CDR1 SNHLY and CDR2 FYNNEI. J gave up 2 bases and V 1 base, and 3 bases lay outside the gene matches. The CDR3 extends over 15 amino acids. CDR3 residues: CASSEVGTGQETQYF. The CDR3 bases are TGTGCCAGCAGTGAAGTTGGGACAGGACAAGAGACCCAGTACTTC.

V is TRBV7-2 and J is TRBJ1-1; 7 bases line up with TRBD1. With 7 bases clipped from V and 11 bases from J, the junction kept 10 bases outside the gene matches. Germline values: CDR1 SGHTA, CDR2 FQGNSA. There are 12 residues in the CDR3. The DNA of the CDR3 is TGTGCCAGCACGCGGGACAGAGGGGACGCTTTCTTT. Its translation is CASTRDRGDAFF.

This clonotype showed up just once. Given a much more abundant clone one base away, this may be a read error. The gene calls are TRBV2 and TRBJ2-7; tentatively, D is TRBD2 (6 bases). The J call may not be correct, given that the DNA end is closer to TRBJ2-5. The length of the CDR3 is 12 residues. Germline assignment: CDR1 SNHLY and CDR2 FYNNEI. CDR3 sequence reads: CTSSGAGETQYF. For the CDR3, the DNA is TGTACCAGCAGTGGAGCGGGAGAGACCCAGTACTTC.

J is TRBJ1-4 and V is TRBV25-1; 8 bases are shared with TRBD1. The V gene end was trimmed by 7 bases and the J gene end by 7 bases; junction bases not matched to a gene: 2. Germline V gives CDR1 MGHDK, CDR2 SYGVNS. The CDR3 extends over 12 amino acids. The CDR3 DNA is TGTGCCAGCAACGACAGGGGTGAAAAACTGTTTTTT. Amino acid sequence: CASNDRGEKLFF.

Points on this clonotype: Compared with germline, one end of the junction differs, possibly owing to a read error. This chain uses TRBV29-1 with TRBJ2-7; D is possibly TRBD2 (6 bases). Gene TRBJ2-5 matches the end of the DNA better, so the J call may be wrong. Germline-derived CDR1 and CDR2 are SQVTM and ANQGSEA. This CDR3 region has 14 residues. CDR3 in amino acids: CSALLAGRQGTQYF. The CDR3 DNA follows: TGCAGCGCGCTACTAGCAGGAAGGCAAGGGACCCAGTACTTC.

The sample holds one count of this clonotype. The chain joins TRBV7-2 to TRBJ2-4; D is possibly TRBD1 (7 bases). With the DNA end fitting TRBJ2-7 better, the J assignment may be wrong. Germline lookup yields CDR1 SGHTA and CDR2 FQGNSA. The CDR3 spans 15 residues. This chain's CDR3 is CASSTQGEGGYEQYF. CDR3 DNA sequence: TGTGCCAGCAGCACCCAGGGGGAAGGAGGGTACGAGCAGTACTTC.

This clonotype was detected a few times. The chain uses TRBV4-3 and TRBJ2-3; a weak D match, TRBD2 (6 bases). V was trimmed by 0 bases and J by 0 bases, leaving 10 bases between them. The CDR3 spans 16 residues. Looked up from germline, CDR1 is LGHNA and CDR2 is YSLEER. The CDR3 DNA follows: TGCGCCAGCAGCCAAGATCGGAGCGGGAGCACAGATACGCAGTATTTT. Its translation: CASSQDRSGSTDTQYF.

In the case of this clonotype: One end of the junction fails to match germline, which may point to a read error. The V call is TRBV5-1, the J call TRBJ2-7; TRBD1 matches at 11 bases. This CDR3 is 15 amino acids long. The germline V gene encodes CDR1 SGHRS and CDR2 YFSETQ. CDR3: CANSLGGTGGLEQYF. In nucleotides, the CDR3 is TGCGCCAACAGCTTGGGCGGGACAGGGGGGCTGGAGCAGTACTTC.

This clonotype was observed many times. The chain has TRBV5-5 and TRBJ2-5, with TRBD2 identical over 9 bases. The germline CDR1 and CDR2 sequences are SGHKS and YYEKEE (reference sequence). This CDR3 has 14 amino acids. Losses at the gene ends were 4 bases for V and 4 bases for J; bases not matched to a gene: 5. The CDR3 coding sequence is TGTGCCAGCAGCGGGAATAGCGGGGGAGAGACCCAGTACTTC. Encoded protein: CASSGNSGGETQYF.

This clonotype was observed many times. The V call is TRBV7-2, the J call TRBJ2-1; D uncertain. Germline V gene sequence: CDR1 SGHTA, CDR2 FQGNSA. V was trimmed by 5 bases and J by 0 bases, leaving 11 bases between them. The CDR3 totals 15 residues. In DNA form, the CDR3 reads TGTGCCAGCAGCCTAGGCTTTAGCTCCTACAATGAGCAGTTCTTC. This gives the protein CASSLGFSSYNEQFF.